A selection of T cell receptor beta chains follows, all from one sample in a study of shared clonotypes between healthy human individuals. Using immunoSEQ multiplex PCR, the repertoire was profiled, and TCRdb retains in-frame clones only, with some absent. The repertoire holds millions of clones, with over 85% as singletons. The material sequenced was naive CD4+ T cells sorted from blood. These receptors were collected from a man between 18 and 35 years old in good health. The CDR3 runs from the conserved cysteine through the conserved F or W. The D gene is left open where the match is weak. A clone size is listed for some rows: how often the clone was seen (once, few, many), or a class if it is expanded.

d_gene,abundance,j_gene,v_gene,CDR3aa,CDR3nt
NA,NA,TRBJ2-2,TRBV10-1,CASIPKRGITGELFF,TGCGCCAGCATCCCGAAAAGGGGAATCACCGGGGAGCTGTTTTTT
TRBD2,NA,TRBJ2-5,TRBV11-2,CASSQSGRGKRETQYF,TGTGCCAGCAGTCAATCAGGGCGGGGGAAGAGAGAGACCCAGTACTTC
TRBD1,NA,TRBJ2-5,TRBV15,CATSRDRGRVSWETQYF,TGTGCCACCAGCAGAGACAGGGGGCGTGTTTCGTGGGAGACCCAGTACTTC
NA,few,TRBJ1-1,TRBV29-1,CSVARVLNTEAFF,TGCAGCGTTGCTAGGGTCCTGAACACTGAAGCTTTCTTT
TRBD1,NA,TRBJ1-2,TRBV5-1,CASSLEGQGFLGYTF,TGCGCCAGCAGCTTGGAGGGACAGGGATTTCTCGGCTACACCTTC
TRBD1,NA,TRBJ1-5,TRBV11-2,CASSKYQGDNQPQHF,TGTGCCAGCAGCAAATACCAGGGGGACAATCAGCCCCAGCATTTT
TRBD1,NA,TRBJ1-4,TRBV6-6,CASSTTGINEKLFF,TGTGCCAGCAGTACGACAGGGATTAATGAAAAACTGTTTTTT
NA,NA,TRBJ1-4,TRBV29-1,CSVERALGEKLFF,TGCAGCGTTGAAAGGGCATTGGGAGAAAAACTGTTTTTT
NA,once,TRBJ2-3,TRBV6-5,CAIGELGSTDTQYF,TGTGCCATCGGGGAACTTGGGAGCACAGATACGCAGTATTTT
NA,NA,TRBJ2-2,TRBV10-1,CASSATLATGELFF,TGCGCCAGCAGCGCGACTCTCGCCACCGGGGAGCTGTTTTTT
NA,NA,TRBJ1-1,TRBV7-9,CASSPTRNTEAFF,TGTGCCAGCAGCCCGACGCGGAACACTGAAGCTTTCTTT
TRBD2,NA,TRBJ2-1,TRBV18,CASSPPGRDNEQFF,TGTGCCAGCTCACCTCCAGGGAGGGACAATGAGCAGTTCTTC
TRBD2,once,TRBJ2-5,TRBV28,CASSSISGGEETQYF,TGTGCCAGCAGCTCAATTAGCGGGGGGGAAGAGACCCAGTACTTC
NA,NA,TRBJ1-6,TRBV18,CASSPPSLGLASPLHF,TGTGCCAGCTCACCACCATCACTTGGCTTGGCTTCACCCCTCCACTTT
NA,NA,TRBJ2-7,TRBV7-9,CASSLAYREDEQYF,TGTGCCAGCAGCTTAGCGTATCGGGAAGACGAGCAGTACTTC
NA,NA,TRBJ2-5,TRBV14,CASSHPAGQGTETQYF,TGTGCCAGCAGCCATCCCGCGGGGCAGGGCACGGAGACCCAGTACTTC
TRBD1,NA,TRBJ1-6,TRBV12-5,CASGLGTVSRSYNSPLHF,TGTGCTAGTGGTTTAGGGACAGTCTCGCGCTCCTATAATTCACCCCTCCACTTT
NA,NA,TRBJ1-3,TRBV25-1,CASSGSGTPYSGNTIYF,TGTGCCAGCAGTGGATCCGGGACTCCTTACTCTGGAAACACCATATATTTT
NA,NA,TRBJ1-2,TRBV10-1,CASSESDSYGYTF,TGCGCCAGCAGTGAGTCGGACAGCTATGGCTACACCTTC
NA,NA,TRBJ2-7,TRBV12-5,CASGLGFPAYEQYF,TGTGCTAGTGGTTTGGGTTTCCCGGCCTACGAGCAGTACTTC